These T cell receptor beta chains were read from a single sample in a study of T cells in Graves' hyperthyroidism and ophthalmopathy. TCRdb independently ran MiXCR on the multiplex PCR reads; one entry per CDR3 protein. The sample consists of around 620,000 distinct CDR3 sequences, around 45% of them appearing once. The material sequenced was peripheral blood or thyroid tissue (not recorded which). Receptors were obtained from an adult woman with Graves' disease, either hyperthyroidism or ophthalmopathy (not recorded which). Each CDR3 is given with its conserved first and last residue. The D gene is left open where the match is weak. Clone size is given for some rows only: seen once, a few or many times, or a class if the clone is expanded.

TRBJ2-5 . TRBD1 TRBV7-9 TGTGCCAGCACTGGACAGGCGAGGGAGACCCAGTACTTC CASTGQARETQYF
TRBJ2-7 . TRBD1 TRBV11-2 TGTGCCAGCAGCCAGCGACAGGGGGCCAGCTACACCTACGAGCAGTACTTC CASSQRQGASYTYEQYF
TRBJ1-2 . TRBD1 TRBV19 TGTGCCAGTATCTCACTACAGGGGAACTATGGCTACACCTTC CASISLQGNYGYTF
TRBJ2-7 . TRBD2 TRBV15 TGTGCCACCAGCATAGCCGGGGGGGGAGCTTACGAGCAGTACTTC CATSIAGGGAYEQYF
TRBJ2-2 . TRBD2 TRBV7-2 TGTGCCAGCAGCTCTCGGGGTGCGGGAGATTTCTCCGGGGAGCTGTTTTTT CASSSRGAGDFSGELFF
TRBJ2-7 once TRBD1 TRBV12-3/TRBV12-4 TGTGCCAGCAGTTCCGCGGCGGGACAGGGTGGGACCGGGGAGCTGTACTTC CASSSAAGQGGTGELYF
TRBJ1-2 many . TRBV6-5 TGTGCCAGCAGGAGGAGCGGGGACTATGGCTACACCTTC CASRRSGDYGYTF
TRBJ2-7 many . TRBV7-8 TGTGCCAGCAGCTTAGGGGCACAGTACGAGCAGTACTTC CASSLGAQYEQYF
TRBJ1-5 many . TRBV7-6 TGTGCCAGCAGCTCCGTCGAGGATCAGCCCCAGCATTTT CASSSVEDQPQHF
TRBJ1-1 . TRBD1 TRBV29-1 TGCAGCGCCGGCGGACAGGGCTTCACTGAAGCTTTCTTT CSAGGQGFTEAFF
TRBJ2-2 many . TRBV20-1 TGCAGTGCCCAGGGAGCGATAAAGGTCGGGGAGCTGTTTTTT CSAQGAIKVGELFF
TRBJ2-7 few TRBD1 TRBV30 TGTGCCTGGAGTGTAGGGGGCGCGAGGGAGCAGTACTTC CAWSVGGAREQYF
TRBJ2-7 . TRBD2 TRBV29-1 TGCAGCGTTGATGGGGGTAGCGGGACTTCCTACGAGCAGTACTTC CSVDGGSGTSYEQYF
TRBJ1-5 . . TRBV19 TGTGCTAGAGATGAGACAGGACGCGGTCAGCCCCAGCATTTT CARDETGRGQPQHF
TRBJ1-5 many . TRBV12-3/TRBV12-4 TGTGCCAGCAGTGCCGAGACAGGAGGATATAGCAATCAGCCCCAGCATTTT CASSAETGGYSNQPQHF
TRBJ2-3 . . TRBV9 TGTGCCAGCAGCGTAGAAGGAGGAGCGGACACAGATACGCAGTATTTT CASSVEGGADTDTQYF
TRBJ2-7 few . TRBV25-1 TGTGCCAGCAGTGCGGGACTTAGCTCCTACGAGCAGTACTTC CASSAGLSSYEQYF
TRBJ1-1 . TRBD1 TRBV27 TGTGCCAGCAGTCGGCGACAGGGTAAAAACACTGAAGCTTTCTTT CASSRRQGKNTEAFF
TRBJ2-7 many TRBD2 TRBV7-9 TGTGCCAGCAGCGCACCAAAGCGGGAGGCGTCCTACGAGCAGTACTTC CASSAPKREASYEQYF
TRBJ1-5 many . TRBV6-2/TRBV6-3 TGTGCCAGCAGGAAGGTGGTGATTGGCAATCAGCCCCAGCATTTT CASRKVVIGNQPQHF
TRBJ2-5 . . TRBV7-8 TGTGCCAGCAGCTTAGCTGGAGCGGCACAAGAGACCCAGTACTTC CASSLAGAAQETQYF
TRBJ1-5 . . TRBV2 TGTGCCAGCAGTGTACGACGCCAAGAGACCCAGCATTTT CASSVRRQETQHF
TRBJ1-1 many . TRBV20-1 TGCAGTGCTCTTGGGGGGGCTATGAACACTGAAGCTTTCTTT CSALGGAMNTEAFF
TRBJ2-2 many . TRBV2 TGTGCCAGCAGGCCGGGACCAGTCAACACCGGGGAGCTGTTTTTT CASRPGPVNTGELFF
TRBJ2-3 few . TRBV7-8 TGTGCCAGCAGCCTGCTTCCGCGGGGCACAGATACGCAGTATTTT CASSLLPRGTDTQYF
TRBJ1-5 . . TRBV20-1 TGCAGTGCTAGATACGGACGCAATCAGCCCCAGCATTTT CSARYGRNQPQHF
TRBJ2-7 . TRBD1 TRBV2 TGTGCCAGCAGCACCGGACAGGGCCACGAGCAGTACTTC CASSTGQGHEQYF
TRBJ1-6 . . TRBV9 TGTGCCAGCAGCCTCGAAGGGACAATCAATTCACCCCTCCACTTT CASSLEGTINSPLHF
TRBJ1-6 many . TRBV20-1 TGCAGTGCCAGGGCCCAATATGAGAATTCACCCCTCCACTTT CSARAQYENSPLHF
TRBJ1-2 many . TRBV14 TGTGCCAGCAGCCAGCTCCAGGGGTCCTATGGCTACACCTTC CASSQLQGSYGYTF
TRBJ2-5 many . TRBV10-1 TGCGCCAGCAGTGAGTCAAAGGCGTCAGGCCAAGAGACCCAGTACTTC CASSESKASGQETQYF
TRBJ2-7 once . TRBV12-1 TGTGCCAGCAGCTTTGGGCTGGCCCCCGAGCAGTACTTC CASSFGLAPEQYF
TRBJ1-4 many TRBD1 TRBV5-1 TGCGCCAGCAGCTCCGGGACAGGTCTCACTGAAAAACTGTTTTTT CASSSGTGLTEKLFF
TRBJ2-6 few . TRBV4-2 TGTGCCAGCAGCCAAGATGCCCGCCGGGGACCAGTCCCTGGGGCCAACGTCCTGACTTTC CASSQDARRGPVPGANVLTF
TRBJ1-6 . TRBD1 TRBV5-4 TGTGCCAGCAGCCTTAGGACAGGGGGCTTTTCACCCCTCCACTTT CASSLRTGGFSPLHF
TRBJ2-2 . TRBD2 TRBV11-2 TGTGCCAGCAGCTTCCCTAGCGGGACTCGCGGCACCGGGGAGCTGTTTTTT CASSFPSGTRGTGELFF
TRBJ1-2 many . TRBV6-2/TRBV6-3 TGTGCCAGCAGTTACTCGGAAGACTATGGCTACACCTTC CASSYSEDYGYTF
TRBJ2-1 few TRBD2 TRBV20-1 TGCAGTGCCTTGAGGGACGGGGGGGGTGAGCAGTTCTTC CSALRDGGGEQFF
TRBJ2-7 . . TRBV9 TGTGCCAGCAGCGGACAGACAGGTGTATACGAGCAGTACTTC CASSGQTGVYEQYF
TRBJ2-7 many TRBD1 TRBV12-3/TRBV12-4 TGTGCCAGCAGTTTGGACAGGGTCGACGAGCAGTACTTC CASSLDRVDEQYF
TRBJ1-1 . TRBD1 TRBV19 TGTGCCAGTAGGAGGGACAGCCCTAACACTGAAGCTTTCTTT CASRRDSPNTEAFF
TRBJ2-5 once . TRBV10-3 TGTGCCATCAGTGAGGAGGCGGTACAAGAGACCCAGTACTTC CAISEEAVQETQYF
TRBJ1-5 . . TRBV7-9 TGTGCCAGCAGCCCGGTGGGGGGCAGTCAGCCCCAGCATTTT CASSPVGGSQPQHF
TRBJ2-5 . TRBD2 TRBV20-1 TGCAGTGCTAGAGATTTGGCTAGCGGGCGGAAGACCCAGTACTTC CSARDLASGRKTQYF